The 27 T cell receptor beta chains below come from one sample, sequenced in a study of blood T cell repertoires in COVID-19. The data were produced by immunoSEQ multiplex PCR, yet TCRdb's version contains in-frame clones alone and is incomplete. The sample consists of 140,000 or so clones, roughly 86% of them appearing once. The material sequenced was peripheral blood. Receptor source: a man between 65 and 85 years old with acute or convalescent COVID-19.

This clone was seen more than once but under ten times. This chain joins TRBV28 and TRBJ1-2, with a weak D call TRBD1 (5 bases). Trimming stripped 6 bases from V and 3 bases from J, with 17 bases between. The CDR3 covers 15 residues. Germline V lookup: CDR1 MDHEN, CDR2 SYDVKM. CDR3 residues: CASSAAGRGDYGYTF. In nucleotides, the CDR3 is TGTGCCAGCAGCGCCGCGGGGCGTGGGGACTATGGCTACACCTTC.

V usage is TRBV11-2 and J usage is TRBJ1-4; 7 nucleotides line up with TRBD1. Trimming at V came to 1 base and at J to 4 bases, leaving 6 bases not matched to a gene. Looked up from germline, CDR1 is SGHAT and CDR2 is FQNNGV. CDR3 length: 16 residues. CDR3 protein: CASSLVGGTGNEKLFF. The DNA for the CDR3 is TGTGCCAGCAGCTTAGTAGGGGGCACTGGTAATGAAAAACTGTTTTTT.

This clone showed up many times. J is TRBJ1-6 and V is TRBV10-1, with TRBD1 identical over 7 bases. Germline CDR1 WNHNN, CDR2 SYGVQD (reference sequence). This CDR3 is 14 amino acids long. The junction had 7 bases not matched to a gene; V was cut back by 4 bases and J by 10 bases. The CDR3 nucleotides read TGCGCCAGCAGTGCTGACAGGGCAAGGTCACCCCTCCACTTT. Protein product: CASSADRARSPLHF.

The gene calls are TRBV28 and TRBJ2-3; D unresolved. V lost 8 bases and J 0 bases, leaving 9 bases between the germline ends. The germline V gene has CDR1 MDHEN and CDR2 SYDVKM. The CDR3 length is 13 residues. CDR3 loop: CASGTTSTDTQYF. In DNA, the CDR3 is TGTGCCAGCGGAACTACCAGCACAGATACGCAGTATTTT.

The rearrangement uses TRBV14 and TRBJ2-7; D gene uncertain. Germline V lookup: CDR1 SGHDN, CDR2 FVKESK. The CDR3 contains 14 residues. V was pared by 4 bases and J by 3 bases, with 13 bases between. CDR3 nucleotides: TGTGCCAGCAGCCGAGCCGCCGGCGGCTACGAGCAGTACTTC. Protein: CASSRAAGGYEQYF.

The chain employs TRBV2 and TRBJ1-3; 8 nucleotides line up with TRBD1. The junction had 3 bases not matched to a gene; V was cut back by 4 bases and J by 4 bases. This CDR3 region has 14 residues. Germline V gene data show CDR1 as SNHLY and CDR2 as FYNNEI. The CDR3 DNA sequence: TGTGCCAGCAGTGGGACAGGGTCAGGAAACACCATATATTTT. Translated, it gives CASSGTGSGNTIYF.

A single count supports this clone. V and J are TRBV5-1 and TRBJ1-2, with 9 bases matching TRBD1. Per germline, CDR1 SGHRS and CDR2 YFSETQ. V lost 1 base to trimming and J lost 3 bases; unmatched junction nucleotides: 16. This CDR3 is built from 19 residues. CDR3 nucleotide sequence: TGCGCCAGCAGCTTGCTCGCGCGGACAGGGGCCCCACGGGACTATGGCTACACCTTC. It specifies CASSLLARTGAPRDYGYTF.

CDR3 residues: CSDTSGREETQYF. The DNA for the CDR3 is TGCAGCGACACTAGCGGGAGAGAGGAGACCCAGTACTTC. V usage is TRBV29-1 and J usage is TRBJ2-5; 11 bases fit TRBD2. From germline, CDR1 is SQVTM and CDR2 ANQGSEA. J gave up 5 bases and V 7 bases, and 6 bases lay outside the gene matches. The CDR3 runs 13 residues.

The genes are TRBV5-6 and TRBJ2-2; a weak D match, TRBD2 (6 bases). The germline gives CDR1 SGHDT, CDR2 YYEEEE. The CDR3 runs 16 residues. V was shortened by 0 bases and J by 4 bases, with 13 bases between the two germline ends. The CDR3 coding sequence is TGTGCCAGCAGCTTGGTAGCGGATATATCCACCGGGGAGCTGTTTTTT. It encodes CASSLVADISTGELFF.

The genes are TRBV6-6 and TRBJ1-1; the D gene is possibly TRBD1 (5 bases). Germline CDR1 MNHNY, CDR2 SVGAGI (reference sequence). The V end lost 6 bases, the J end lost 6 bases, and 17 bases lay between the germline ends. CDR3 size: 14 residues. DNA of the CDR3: TGTGCCAGCAGCCCTCCGGGACTGAGGGCTGAAGCTTTCTTT. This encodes CASSPPGLRAEAFF.

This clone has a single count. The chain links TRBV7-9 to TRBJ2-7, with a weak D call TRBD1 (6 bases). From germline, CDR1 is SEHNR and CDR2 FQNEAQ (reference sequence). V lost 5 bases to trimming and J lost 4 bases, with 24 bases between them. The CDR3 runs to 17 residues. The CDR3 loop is CASSGAGGQFNGYEQYF. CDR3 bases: TGTGCCAGCAGCGGCGCGGGCGGACAGTTTAATGGGTACGAGCAGTACTTC.

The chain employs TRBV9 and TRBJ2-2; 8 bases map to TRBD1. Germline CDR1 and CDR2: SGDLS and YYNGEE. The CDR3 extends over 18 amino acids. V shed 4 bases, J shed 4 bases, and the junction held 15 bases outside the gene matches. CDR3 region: CASSPLRGDRSVTGELFF. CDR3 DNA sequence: TGTGCCAGCAGCCCATTGAGGGGGGACAGGTCCGTCACCGGGGAGCTGTTTTTT.

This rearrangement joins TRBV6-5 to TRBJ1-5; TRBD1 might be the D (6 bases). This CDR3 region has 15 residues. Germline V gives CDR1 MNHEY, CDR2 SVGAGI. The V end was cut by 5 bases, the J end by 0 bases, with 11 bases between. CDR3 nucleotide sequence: TGTGCCAGCAGTCCACAGGGATATAGCAATCAGCCCCAGCATTTT. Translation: CASSPQGYSNQPQHF.

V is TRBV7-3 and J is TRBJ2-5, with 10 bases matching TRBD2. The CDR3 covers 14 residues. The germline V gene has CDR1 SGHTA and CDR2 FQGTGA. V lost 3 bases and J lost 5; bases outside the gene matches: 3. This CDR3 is CASSLGLARETQYF. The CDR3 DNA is TGTGCCAGCAGCTTGGGACTAGCGAGGGAGACCCAGTACTTC.

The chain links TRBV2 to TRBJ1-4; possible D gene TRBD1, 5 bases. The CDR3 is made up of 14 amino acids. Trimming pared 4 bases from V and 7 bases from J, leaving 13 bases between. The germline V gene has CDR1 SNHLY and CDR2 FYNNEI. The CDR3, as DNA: TGTGCCAGCAGTGGGGGCCTCGATGGTGAAAAACTGTTTTTT. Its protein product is CASSGGLDGEKLFF.

As DNA, the CDR3 is TGTGCCAGCTCACCAGGGACAGGGCTATATAGCAATCAGCCCCAGCATTTT. Encoded protein: CASSPGTGLYSNQPQHF. The genes are TRBV18 and TRBJ1-5; 9 bases line up with TRBD1. Unmatched junction bases numbered 5, after V lost 2 bases and J lost 0 bases. In germline, CDR1 is KGHSH, CDR2 LQKENI. The CDR3 extends over 17 amino acids.

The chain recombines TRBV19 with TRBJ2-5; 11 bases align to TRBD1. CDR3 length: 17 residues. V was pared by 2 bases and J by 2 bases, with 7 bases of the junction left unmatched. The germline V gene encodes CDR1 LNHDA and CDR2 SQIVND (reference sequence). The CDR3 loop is CASSIHGGTGGQETQYF. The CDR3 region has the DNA TGTGCCAGTAGTATACACGGGGGGACAGGGGGTCAAGAGACCCAGTACTTC.

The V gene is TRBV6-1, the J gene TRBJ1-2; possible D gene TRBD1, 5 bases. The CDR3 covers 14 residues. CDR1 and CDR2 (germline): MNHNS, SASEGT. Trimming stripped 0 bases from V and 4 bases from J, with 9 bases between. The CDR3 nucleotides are TGTGCCAGCAGTGAAGCATCCAGGGTCTATGGCTACACCTTC. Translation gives CASSEASRVYGYTF.

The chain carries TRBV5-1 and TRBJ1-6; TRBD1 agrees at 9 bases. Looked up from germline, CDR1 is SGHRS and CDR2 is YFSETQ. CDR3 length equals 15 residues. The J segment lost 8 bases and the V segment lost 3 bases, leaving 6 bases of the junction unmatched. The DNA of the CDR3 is TGCGCCAGCAGCTCGGGACAGGGCGGCGATTCACCCCTCCACTTT. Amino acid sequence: CASSSGQGGDSPLHF.

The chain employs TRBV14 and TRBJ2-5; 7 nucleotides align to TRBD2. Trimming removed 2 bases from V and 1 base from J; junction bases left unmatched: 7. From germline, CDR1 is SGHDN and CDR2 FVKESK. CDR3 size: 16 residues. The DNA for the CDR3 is TGTGCCAGCAGCCAAACCCTAGCGGTGAGCCAAGAGACCCAGTACTTC. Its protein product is CASSQTLAVSQETQYF.

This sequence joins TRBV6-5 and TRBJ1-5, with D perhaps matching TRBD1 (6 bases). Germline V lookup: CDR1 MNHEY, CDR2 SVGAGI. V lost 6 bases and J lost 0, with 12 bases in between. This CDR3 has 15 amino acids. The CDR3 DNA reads TGTGCCAGCAGCTCGGACAGAATTAGCAATCAGCCCCAGCATTTT. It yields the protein CASSSDRISNQPQHF.

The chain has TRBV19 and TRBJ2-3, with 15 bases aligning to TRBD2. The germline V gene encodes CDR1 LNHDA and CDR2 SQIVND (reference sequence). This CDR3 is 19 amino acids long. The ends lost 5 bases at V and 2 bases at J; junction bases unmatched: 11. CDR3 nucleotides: TGTGCCAGTAGTCTAATTGGACTAGCGGGAGGGCCCGTCACAGATACGCAGTATTTT. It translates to CASSLIGLAGGPVTDTQYF.

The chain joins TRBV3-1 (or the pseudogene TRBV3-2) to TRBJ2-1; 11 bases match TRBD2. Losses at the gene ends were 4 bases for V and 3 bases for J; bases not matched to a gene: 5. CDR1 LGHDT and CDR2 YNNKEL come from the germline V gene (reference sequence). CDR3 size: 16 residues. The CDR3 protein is CASSRKLAGDYNEQFF. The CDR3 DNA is TGTGCCAGCAGCCGCAAACTAGCGGGGGACTACAATGAGCAGTTCTTC.

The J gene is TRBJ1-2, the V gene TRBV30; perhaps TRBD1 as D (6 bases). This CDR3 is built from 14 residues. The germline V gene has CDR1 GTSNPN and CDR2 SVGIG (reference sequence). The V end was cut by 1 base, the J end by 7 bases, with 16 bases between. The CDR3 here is CAWSGGRGEAGYTF. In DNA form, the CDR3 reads TGTGCCTGGAGTGGGGGCAGGGGCGAGGCTGGCTACACCTTC.

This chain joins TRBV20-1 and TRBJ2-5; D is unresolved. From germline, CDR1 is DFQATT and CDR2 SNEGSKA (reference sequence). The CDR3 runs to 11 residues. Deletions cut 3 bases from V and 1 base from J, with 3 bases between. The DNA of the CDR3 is TGCAGTGCTAGCGGCCAAGAGACCCAGTACTTC. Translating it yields CSASGQETQYF.

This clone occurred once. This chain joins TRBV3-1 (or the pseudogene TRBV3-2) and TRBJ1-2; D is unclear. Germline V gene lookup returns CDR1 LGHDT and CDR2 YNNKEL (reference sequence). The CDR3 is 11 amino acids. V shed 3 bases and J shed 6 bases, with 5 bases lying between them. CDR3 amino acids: CASSQSHGYTF. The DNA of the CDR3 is TGTGCCAGCAGCCAGAGCCATGGCTACACCTTC.

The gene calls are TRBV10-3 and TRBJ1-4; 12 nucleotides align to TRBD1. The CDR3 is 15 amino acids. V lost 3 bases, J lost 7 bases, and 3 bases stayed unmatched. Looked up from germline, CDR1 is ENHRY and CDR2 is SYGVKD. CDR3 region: CAISERDRGREKLFF. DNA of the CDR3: TGTGCCATCAGTGAAAGGGACAGGGGGCGTGAAAAACTGTTTTTT.